The rows below give T cell receptor beta chains drawn from one sample of a study of beta chain features in type 1 diabetes. Assay: immunoSEQ multiplex PCR; the TCRdb copy retains only in-frame clones and omits some. The data contain hundreds of thousands of clones, around 13% of them singletons. Sequencing input: central memory CD4+ T cells from blood. These receptors originate from a man aged 25 to 45 in good health. Each CDR3 is given without its conserved first and last residue. The D gene is left open where the match is weak.

j_call,v_call,d_call,cdr3_aa
TRBJ2-3,TRBV2,NA,ASSEARVDTDTQY
TRBJ2-3,TRBV7-6,TRBD2,ASSLGVTSGGSGTDTQY
TRBJ2-7,TRBV4-1,TRBD2,ASSQLFSGVYEQY
TRBJ2-2,TRBV6-6,TRBD2,ASSPGLANTGELF
TRBJ2-3,TRBV19,NA,ASTVGLSTDTQY
TRBJ2-7,TRBV18,NA,ASVRTDGYEQY
TRBJ1-2,TRBV5-4,NA,ASSFRRNYGYT
TRBJ2-7,TRBV6-5,NA,ASMNGLHSYEQY
TRBJ2-3,TRBV11-2,NA,ASSQENTQY
TRBJ2-3,TRBV18,TRBD2,ASSKLTSGGTDTQY
TRBJ2-5,TRBV5-4,NA,ASSSRTERQETQY
TRBJ1-6,TRBV5-6,NA,ASSLDVSSNSPLH
TRBJ1-2,TRBV2,NA,ASSVEQGDYGYT
TRBJ2-2,TRBV7-2,TRBD1,ASSPRTGRSGELF
TRBJ2-5,TRBV4-1,TRBD2,ASSQDSLAGGRQETQY
TRBJ1-2,TRBV23-1,NA,ASSQSWKGLYGYT
TRBJ2-3,TRBV10-3,TRBD2,AISGSGAPTSTDTQY
TRBJ2-7,TRBV10-3,NA,AIRLLGGSLLMYEQY
TRBJ2-3,TRBV7-9,NA,ASSLGSGAGADTQY
TRBJ1-2,TRBV4-3,NA,ASSQEIAAALYYGYT
TRBJ2-3,TRBV2,NA,ASKMASTDTQY
TRBJ2-6,TRBV5-6,NA,ASSLVLDTSGANVLT
TRBJ1-1,TRBV10-3,NA,AISEKGSTNTEAF
TRBJ2-3,TRBV5-1,NA,ASSLGWQGATDTQY
TRBJ1-1,TRBV7-8,TRBD1,ASSRGLGVNTEAF
TRBJ2-1,TRBV5-1,NA,AREKAANNEQF
TRBJ2-5,TRBV19,NA,ASSLRHQETQY
TRBJ2-2,TRBV18,NA,ASSPGFNTGELF
TRBJ2-5,TRBV15,NA,ATSRDPGAQETQY
TRBJ1-1,TRBV29-1,TRBD1,SVHRDRSTEAF
TRBJ2-5,TRBV5-8,NA,ASSLATGEETQY
TRBJ2-1,TRBV25-1,NA,ASSDPSRGEQF
TRBJ2-3,TRBV2,TRBD2,ASKRLAGPSTDTQY
TRBJ2-1,TRBV4-1,NA,ASSHLTANEQF
TRBJ2-1,TRBV5-4,NA,ASSSQALPYNEQF
TRBJ1-1,TRBV5-5,NA,ASSWGRNTEAF
TRBJ1-1,TRBV7-9,NA,ASSLAAGPPGAF
TRBJ1-5,TRBV7-8,TRBD1,ASSRYGQGGQPQH
TRBJ1-5,TRBV7-2,NA,ASSRTYNQPQH
TRBJ1-2,TRBV7-2,NA,ASSAKIRSIPASPYGYT
TRBJ2-5,TRBV6-5,TRBD2,ASSYTQGGKTQY
TRBJ2-5,TRBV7-6,NA,ASSLTMRGGTETQY
TRBJ1-1,TRBV18,NA,ASSQSRATNTEAF
TRBJ1-2,TRBV19,NA,ASRSMGNYGYT
TRBJ2-2,TRBV9,NA,ASSVINGELF
TRBJ2-2,TRBV5-1,NA,ASSLGGLIGELF
TRBJ1-2,TRBV10-3,TRBD1,AISEPRQGKVYGYT
TRBJ2-1,TRBV7-2,NA,ASSLATGGVSSATYNEQF
TRBJ2-3,TRBV7-2,TRBD1,ASSFGVGTGADTQY
TRBJ2-1,TRBV6-1,TRBD1,ASRGQGHEQF
TRBJ2-5,TRBV2,TRBD2,ASSAVLAGGETQY
TRBJ1-5,TRBV7-2,NA,ASSLVNQPQH